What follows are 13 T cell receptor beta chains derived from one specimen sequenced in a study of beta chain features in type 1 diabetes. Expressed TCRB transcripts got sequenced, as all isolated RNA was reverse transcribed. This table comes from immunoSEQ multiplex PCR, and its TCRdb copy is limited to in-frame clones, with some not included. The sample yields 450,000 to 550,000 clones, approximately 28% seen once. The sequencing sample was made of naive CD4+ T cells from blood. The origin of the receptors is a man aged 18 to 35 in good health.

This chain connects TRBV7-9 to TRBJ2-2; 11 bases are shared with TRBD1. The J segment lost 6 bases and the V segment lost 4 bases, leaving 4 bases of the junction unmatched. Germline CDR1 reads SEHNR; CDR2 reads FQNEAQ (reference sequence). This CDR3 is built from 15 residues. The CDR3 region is CASSSGQGDPGELFF. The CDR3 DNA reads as TGTGCCAGCAGCTCGGGACAGGGGGATCCCGGGGAGCTGTTTTTT.

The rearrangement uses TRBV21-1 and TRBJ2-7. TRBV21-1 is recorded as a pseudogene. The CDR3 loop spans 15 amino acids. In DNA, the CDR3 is TGTGCCAGCAGCAAAGGGACCAGGAGCTCCTACGAGCAGTACTTC. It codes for CASSKGTRSSYEQYF.

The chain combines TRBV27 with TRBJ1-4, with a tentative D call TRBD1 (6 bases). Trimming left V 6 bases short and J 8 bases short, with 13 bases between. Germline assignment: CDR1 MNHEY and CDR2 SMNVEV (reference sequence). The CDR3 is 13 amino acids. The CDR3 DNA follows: TGTGCCAGCAGGCGGGACATCGAGGAAAAACTGTTTTTT. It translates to CASRRDIEEKLFF. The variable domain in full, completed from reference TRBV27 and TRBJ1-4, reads EAQVTQNPRYLITVTGKKLTVTCSQNMNHEYMSWYRQDPGLGLRQIYYSMNVEVTDKGDVPEGYKVSRKEKRNFPLILESPSPNQTSLYFCASRRDIEEKLFFGSGTQLSVL.

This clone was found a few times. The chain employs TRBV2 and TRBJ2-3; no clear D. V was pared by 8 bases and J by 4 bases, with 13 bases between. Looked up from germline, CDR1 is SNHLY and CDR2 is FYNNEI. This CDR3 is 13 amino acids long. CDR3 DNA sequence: TGTGCCAGCGATCGAAGGAGCCCAGATACGCAGTATTTT. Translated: CASDRRSPDTQYF.

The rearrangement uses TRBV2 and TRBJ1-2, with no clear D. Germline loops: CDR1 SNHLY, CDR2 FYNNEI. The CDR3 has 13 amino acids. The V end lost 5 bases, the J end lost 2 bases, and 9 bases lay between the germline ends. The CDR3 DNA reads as TGTGCCAGCAGTACGACGGTGAACTATGGCTACACCTTC. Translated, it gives CASSTTVNYGYTF.

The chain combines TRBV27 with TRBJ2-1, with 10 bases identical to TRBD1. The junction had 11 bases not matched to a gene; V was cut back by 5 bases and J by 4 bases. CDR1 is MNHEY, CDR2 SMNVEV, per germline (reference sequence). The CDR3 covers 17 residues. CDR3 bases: TGTGCCAGCAGTCCCTTGGTTGGGACAGGGGATTACAATGAGCAGTTCTTC. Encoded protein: CASSPLVGTGDYNEQFF.

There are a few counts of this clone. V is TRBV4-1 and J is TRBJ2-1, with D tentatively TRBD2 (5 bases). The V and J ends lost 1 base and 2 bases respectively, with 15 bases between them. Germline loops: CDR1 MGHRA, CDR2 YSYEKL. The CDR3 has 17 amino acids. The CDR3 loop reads CASSQGALAPTYNEQFF. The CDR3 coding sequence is TGCGCCAGCAGCCAAGGGGCCCTAGCACCCACCTACAATGAGCAGTTCTTC.

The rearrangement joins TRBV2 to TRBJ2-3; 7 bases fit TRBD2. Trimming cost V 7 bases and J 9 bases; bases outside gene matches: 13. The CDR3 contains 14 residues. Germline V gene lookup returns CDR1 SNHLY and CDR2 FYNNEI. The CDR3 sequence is CASKGRAGSETQYF. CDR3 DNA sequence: TGTGCCAGCAAAGGGAGGGCCGGCTCCGAAACGCAGTATTTT. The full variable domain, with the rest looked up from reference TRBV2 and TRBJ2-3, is EPEVTQTPSHQVTQMGQEVILRCVPISNHLYFYWYRQILGQKVEFLVSFYNNEISEKSEIFDDQFSVERPDGSNFTLKIRSTKLEDSAMYFCASKGRAGSETQYFGPGTRLTVL.

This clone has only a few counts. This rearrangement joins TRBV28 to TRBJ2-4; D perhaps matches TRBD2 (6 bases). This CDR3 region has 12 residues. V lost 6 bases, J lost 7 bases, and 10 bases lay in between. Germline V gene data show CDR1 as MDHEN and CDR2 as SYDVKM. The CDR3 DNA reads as TGTGCCAGCAGAACGGGACTTAACATTCAGTACTTC. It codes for CASRTGLNIQYF.

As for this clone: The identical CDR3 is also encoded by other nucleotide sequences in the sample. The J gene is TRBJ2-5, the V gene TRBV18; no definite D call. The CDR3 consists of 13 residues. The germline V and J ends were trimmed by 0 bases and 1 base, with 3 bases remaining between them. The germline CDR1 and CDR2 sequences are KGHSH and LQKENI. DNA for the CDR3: TGTGCCAGCTCACCACCTAGCCAAGAGACCCAGTACTTC. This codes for CASSPPSQETQYF.

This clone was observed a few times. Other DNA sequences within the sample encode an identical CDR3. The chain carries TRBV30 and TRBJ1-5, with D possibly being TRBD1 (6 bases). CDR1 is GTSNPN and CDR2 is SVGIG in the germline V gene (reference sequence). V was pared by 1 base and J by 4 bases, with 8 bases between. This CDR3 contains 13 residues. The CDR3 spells CAWSGTANQPQHF. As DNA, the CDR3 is TGTGCCTGGAGTGGGACAGCTAATCAGCCCCAGCATTTT.

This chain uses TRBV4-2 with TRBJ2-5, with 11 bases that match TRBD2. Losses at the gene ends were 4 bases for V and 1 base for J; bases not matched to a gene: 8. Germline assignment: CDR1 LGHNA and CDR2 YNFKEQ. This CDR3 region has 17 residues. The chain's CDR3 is CASSRMEGTSGQETQYF. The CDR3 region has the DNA TGTGCCAGCAGCCGGATGGAAGGGACTAGCGGCCAAGAGACCCAGTACTTC.

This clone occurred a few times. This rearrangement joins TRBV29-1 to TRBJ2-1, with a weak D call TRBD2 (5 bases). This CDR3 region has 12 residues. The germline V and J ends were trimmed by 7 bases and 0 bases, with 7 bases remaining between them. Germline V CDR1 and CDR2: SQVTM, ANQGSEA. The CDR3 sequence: CSGRGSYNEQFF. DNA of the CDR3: TGCAGCGGTCGGGGCTCCTACAATGAGCAGTTCTTC.